This TCR beta chain was found in a study of blood T cells in healthy people across ages. This clonotype was picked up a small number of times. Its target is unknown. For the second PCR, which ran for about 6 to 11 cycles, a sample-barcoded 5' primer and a J-beta primer mix were used. Every sample returned 2.5 million or more CDR3-containing paired-end reads. TCRdb independently ran MiXCR on the 5' RACE reads; one entry per CDR3 protein. The profile shows about 1 million distinct CDR3 sequences, 40% to 55% of them singletons. This CDR3 contains 16 residues. J lost 8 bases, V lost 7 bases, and 16 bases had no gene match. CDR1 WSHSY and CDR2 SAAADI come from the germline V gene. Study-wide points: Higher diversity and more naive CD4+ cells were features of long-lived donors, compared to aged donors. With donor CMV status unknown, expanded clonotype changes were possibly confounded. Reliance upon unsorted PBMCs precluded definitive naive versus antigen-experienced comparison.

This rearrangement joins TRBV10-2 to TRBJ1-2, with 10 bases lining up with TRBD1. Material for sequencing was blood. The source is a woman aged 55-75 years in good health. DNA of the CDR3: TGCGCCAGCAAAGGGACAGGGGAGGCCCCGGTTGAGGGCTACACCTTC. It codes for CASKGTGEAPVEGYTF.